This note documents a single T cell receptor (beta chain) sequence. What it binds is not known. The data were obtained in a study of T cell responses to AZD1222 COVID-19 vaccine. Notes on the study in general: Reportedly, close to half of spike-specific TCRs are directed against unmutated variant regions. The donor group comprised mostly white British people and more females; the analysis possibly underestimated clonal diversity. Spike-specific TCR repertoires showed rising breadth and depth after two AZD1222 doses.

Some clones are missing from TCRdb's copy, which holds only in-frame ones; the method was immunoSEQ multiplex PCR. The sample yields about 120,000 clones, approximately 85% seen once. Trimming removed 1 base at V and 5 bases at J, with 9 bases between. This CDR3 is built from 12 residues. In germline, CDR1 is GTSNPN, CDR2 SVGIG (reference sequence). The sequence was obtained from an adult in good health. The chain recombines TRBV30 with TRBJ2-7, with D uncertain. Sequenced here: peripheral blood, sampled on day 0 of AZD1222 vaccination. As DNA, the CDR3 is TGTGCCTGGAGTGGGGTTGGGGACGAGCAGTACTTC. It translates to CAWSGVGDEQYF.